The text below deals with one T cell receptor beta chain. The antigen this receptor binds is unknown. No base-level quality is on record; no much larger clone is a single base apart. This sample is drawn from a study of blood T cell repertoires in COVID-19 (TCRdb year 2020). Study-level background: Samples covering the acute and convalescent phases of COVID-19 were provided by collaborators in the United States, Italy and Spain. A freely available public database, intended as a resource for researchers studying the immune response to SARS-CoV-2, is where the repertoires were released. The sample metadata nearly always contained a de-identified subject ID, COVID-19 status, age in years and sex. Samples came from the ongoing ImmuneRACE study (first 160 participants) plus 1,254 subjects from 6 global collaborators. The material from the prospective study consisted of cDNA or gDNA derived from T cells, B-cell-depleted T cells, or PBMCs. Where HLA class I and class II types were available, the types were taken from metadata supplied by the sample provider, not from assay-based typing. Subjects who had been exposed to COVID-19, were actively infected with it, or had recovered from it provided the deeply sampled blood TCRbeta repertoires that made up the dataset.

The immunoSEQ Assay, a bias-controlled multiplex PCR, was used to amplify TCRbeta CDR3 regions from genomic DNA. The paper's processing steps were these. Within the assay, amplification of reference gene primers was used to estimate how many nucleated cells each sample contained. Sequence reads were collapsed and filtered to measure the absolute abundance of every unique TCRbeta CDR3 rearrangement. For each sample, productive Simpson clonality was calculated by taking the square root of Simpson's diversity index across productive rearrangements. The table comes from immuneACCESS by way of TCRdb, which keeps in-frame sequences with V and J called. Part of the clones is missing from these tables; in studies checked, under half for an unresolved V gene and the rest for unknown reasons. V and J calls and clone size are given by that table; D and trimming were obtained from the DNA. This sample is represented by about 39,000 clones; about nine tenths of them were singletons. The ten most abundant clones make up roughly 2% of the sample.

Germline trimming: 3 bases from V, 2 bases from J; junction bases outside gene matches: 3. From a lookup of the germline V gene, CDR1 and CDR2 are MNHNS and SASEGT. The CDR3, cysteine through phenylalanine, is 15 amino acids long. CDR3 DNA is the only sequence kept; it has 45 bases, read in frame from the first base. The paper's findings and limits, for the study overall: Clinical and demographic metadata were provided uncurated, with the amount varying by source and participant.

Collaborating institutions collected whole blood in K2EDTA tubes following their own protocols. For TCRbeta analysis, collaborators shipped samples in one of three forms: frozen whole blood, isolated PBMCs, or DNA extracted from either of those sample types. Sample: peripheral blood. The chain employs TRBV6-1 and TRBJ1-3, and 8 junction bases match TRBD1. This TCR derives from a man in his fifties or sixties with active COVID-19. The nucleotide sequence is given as TGTGCCAGCAGTGAGATGGACAGGGCTGGAAACACCATATATTTT. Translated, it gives CASSEMDRAGNTIYF.